The 27 T cell receptor beta chains presented below share a single source sample, sequenced in a study of Siglec-9 on CD8 T cells in melanoma. Generated by immunoSEQ multiplex PCR, the TCRdb table keeps only in-frame clones and is missing some. The sample carries roughly 30,000 clones, 80% recorded once. Specimen: Siglec-9- CD8+ T cells sorted from blood. All receptors come from a human donor in good health.

J is TRBJ2-7 and V is TRBV19, with D hard to call. Trimming removed 5 bases at V and 4 bases at J, with 12 bases between. CDR3 length: 13 residues. The germline gives CDR1 LNHDA, CDR2 SQIVND (reference sequence). CDR3 coding DNA: TGTGCCAGTAGTGTGACTCCCCAGTACGAGCAGTACTTC. Its protein is CASSVTPQYEQYF.

The genes are TRBV5-1 and TRBJ1-1, with D hard to call. This CDR3 has 15 amino acids. Trimming left V 1 base short and J 2 bases short, with 12 bases between. Germline V gene data show CDR1 as SGHRS and CDR2 as YFSETQ. The CDR3 region has the DNA TGCGCCAGCAGCTTGATAAGGTTGGGAAACACTGAAGCTTTCTTT. It yields the protein CASSLIRLGNTEAFF.

This clone was seen only once. The chain joins TRBV5-6 to TRBJ2-7; D is undetermined. This CDR3 is 15 amino acids long. V was trimmed by 5 bases and J by 2 bases, leaving 17 bases between them. Per germline, CDR1 SGHDT and CDR2 YYEEEE. CDR3 loop: CASSPSGSPTYEQYV. The DNA for the CDR3 is TGTGCCAGCAGTCCGAGTGGGTCTCCCACCTACGAGCAGTACGTC.

Judged by abundance, this clone is medium-sized. The chain links TRBV19 to TRBJ2-6; tentatively, D is TRBD1 (6 bases). CDR3 length equals 16 residues. The V end was cut by 5 bases, the J end by 0 bases, with 11 bases between. CDR1 is LNHDA, CDR2 SQIVND, per germline (reference sequence). The CDR3 DNA sequence: TGTGCCAGTAGTTTGGACAGCCACTCTGGGGCCAACGTCCTGACTTTC. The encoded protein is CASSLDSHSGANVLTF.

The chain has TRBV6-1 and TRBJ1-5, with D possibly matching TRBD1 (5 bases). V was clipped by 11 bases and J by 2 bases, with 13 bases between them. Germline V gene data show CDR1 as MNHNS and CDR2 as SASEGT. The CDR3 loop spans 13 amino acids. As DNA, the CDR3 is TGTGCCTGCGGGGCCGGAGGCAATCAGCCCCAGCATTTT. Translation: CACGAGGNQPQHF.

The chain employs TRBV4-1 and TRBJ2-5, with 11 bases that match TRBD2. V dropped 0 bases and J dropped 4; count of bases not matched to a gene: 4. Per the germline V gene, CDR1 is MGHRA and CDR2 is YSYEKL. This CDR3 spans 16 amino acids. The CDR3 bases are TGCGCCAGCAGCCAAGAGGCTAGCGGGAGGTTAGAGACCCAGTACTTC. Amino acid sequence: CASSQEASGRLETQYF.

This clone was seen a handful of times. The chain has TRBV6-5 and TRBJ2-7, with 11 bases that match TRBD1. The CDR3 is 16 residues long. J lost 2 bases, V lost 2 bases, and 5 bases had no gene match. Germline-derived CDR1 and CDR2 are MNHEY and SVGAGI. The CDR3 bases are TGTGCCAGCAGTTACGGGCGGGGACAGGGGGCCTACGAGCAGTACTTC. Translation gives CASSYGRGQGAYEQYF.

This clone has a single count. This chain joins TRBV29-1 and TRBJ2-7; the D gene could be TRBD1 or TRBD2 (7 bases each). V lost 4 bases, J lost 5 bases, and 18 bases lay in between. Germline V gene lookup returns CDR1 SQVTM and CDR2 ANQGSEA. This CDR3 region has 14 residues. The DNA for the CDR3 is TGCAGCGTTGTCTCTACTCAGGGGGGGGACGAGCAGTACTTC. This encodes CSVVSTQGGDEQYF.

The table lists this clone with a few counts. The chain carries TRBV2 and TRBJ1-5, with TRBD1 identical over 10 bases. Germline-derived CDR1 and CDR2 are SNHLY and FYNNEI. The junction had 5 bases not matched to a gene; V was cut back by 3 bases and J by 9 bases. This CDR3 contains 14 residues. CDR3 in amino acids: CASSEGQGKWPQHF. In DNA, the CDR3 is TGTGCCAGCAGTGAGGGACAGGGGAAGTGGCCCCAGCATTTT.

This chain joins TRBV29-1 and TRBJ2-7; the match to TRBD1 covers 8 bases. Per the germline V gene, CDR1 is SQVTM and CDR2 is ANQGSEA. The CDR3 consists of 13 residues. V was pared by 7 bases and J by 0 bases, with 5 bases of the junction left unmatched. DNA of the CDR3: TGCAGCGCACGGACAGGGAGCTCCTACGAGCAGTACGTC. This gives the protein CSARTGSSYEQYV.

This chain uses TRBV27 with TRBJ2-1, with 7 nucleotides matching TRBD1. Trimming removed 2 bases from V and 10 bases from J; junction bases left unmatched: 2. The CDR3 runs 12 residues. Germline values: CDR1 MNHEY, CDR2 SMNVEV (reference sequence). The CDR3 DNA reads as TGTGCCAGCAGTTTACAGGGGGACGAGCAGTTCTTC. As protein: CASSLQGDEQFF.

There are a few counts of this clone. The chain carries TRBV5-1 and TRBJ1-1, with D maybe TRBD1 (5 bases). CDR1 and CDR2 from the germline V gene are SGHRS and YFSETQ. This CDR3 spans 15 amino acids. The germline V and J ends were trimmed by 4 bases and 1 base, with 14 bases remaining between them. The DNA of the CDR3 is TGCGCCAGCAGCCTAAGGACAAACTCGAACACTGAAGCTTTCTTT. It codes for CASSLRTNSNTEAFF.

J is TRBJ2-5 and V is TRBV30; TRBD2 matches at 8 bases. J gave up 1 base and V 5 bases, and 12 bases lay outside the gene matches. The CDR3 runs 16 residues. Germline CDR1 GTSNPN, CDR2 SVGIG (reference sequence). The CDR3 protein is CAWEGTRTSSQETQYF. CDR3 sequence (DNA): TGTGCCTGGGAGGGTACGCGGACTAGCAGCCAAGAGACCCAGTACTTC.

The rearrangement joins TRBV11-2 to TRBJ2-1; weak D call: TRBD2 (5 bases). V gave up 5 bases and J gave up 4 bases, with 15 bases separating them. The CDR3 totals 15 residues. Germline loops: CDR1 SGHAT, CDR2 FQNNGV. The CDR3 sequence is CASSAISAGYNEQFF. The CDR3 bases are TGTGCCAGCAGCGCCATTAGCGCCGGGTACAATGAGCAGTTCTTC.

The rearrangement uses TRBV5-1 and TRBJ2-3, with TRBD2 as a possible D gene (6 bases). Germline V gene sequence: CDR1 SGHRS, CDR2 YFSETQ. V shed 0 bases and J shed 0 bases, with 8 bases lying between them. CDR3 length equals 15 residues. CDR3 in amino acids: CASSLVAASTDTQYF. In nucleotides, the CDR3 is TGCGCCAGCAGCTTGGTAGCGGCCAGCACAGATACGCAGTATTTT.

The genes are TRBV7-2 and TRBJ1-1, with D possibly TRBD1 on 5 matching bases. This CDR3 comprises 16 residues. V was clipped by 3 bases and J by 1 base, with 15 bases between them. Germline lookup yields CDR1 SGHTA and CDR2 FQGNSA. The CDR3 DNA reads TGTGCCAGCAGCTTGGACCTGACAGAGTCGAACACTGAAGCTTTCTTT. It codes for CASSLDLTESNTEAFF. Variable domain in full (rest from reference TRBV7-2 and TRBJ1-1): GAGVSQSPSNKVTEKGKDVELRCDPISGHTALYWYRQSLGQGLEFLIYFQGNSAPDKSGLPSDRFSAERTGGSVSTLTIQRTQQEDSAVYLCASSLDLTESNTEAFFGQGTRLTVV.

The genes are TRBV4-1 and TRBJ1-5; D remains unclear. V lost 0 bases and J 0 bases, leaving 6 bases between the germline ends. This CDR3 is built from 15 residues. In germline, CDR1 is MGHRA, CDR2 YSYEKL. CDR3 DNA: TGCGCCAGCAGCCAAGATTACATTAGCAATCAGCCCCAGCATTTT. It codes for CASSQDYISNQPQHF.

The rearrangement uses TRBV28 and TRBJ2-2; 9 bases are a match to TRBD1. CDR3 length: 14 amino acids. V lost 6 bases, J lost 7 bases, and 6 bases stayed unmatched. CDR1 MDHEN and CDR2 SYDVKM come from the germline V gene. CDR3 nucleotides: TGTGCCAGCAGGGGCACAGGGGGCGACGGGGAGCTGTTTTTT. Translated, it gives CASRGTGGDGELFF.

V usage is TRBV9 and J usage is TRBJ2-1, with 11 bases identical to TRBD2. There are 22 residues in the CDR3. CDR1 and CDR2 (germline): SGDLS, YYNGEE. The trim removed 0 bases at V and 0 bases at J, leaving 17 bases unmatched. Written as DNA, the CDR3 is TGTGCCAGCAGCGTAGCTACAGGGGGGCCGGGACTAGCGGAATTCTCCTACAATGAGCAGTTCTTC. It translates to CASSVATGGPGLAEFSYNEQFF.

The chain has TRBV4-1 and TRBJ2-5; TRBD2 is a possible D gene (7 bases). Per germline, CDR1 MGHRA and CDR2 YSYEKL. The CDR3 sequence is 15 residues long. With 0 bases removed from V and 5 bases from J, the gap between germline ends came to 13 bases. The CDR3 region is CASSQEPGGGETQYF. CDR3 bases: TGCGCCAGCAGCCAAGAGCCGGGGGGCGGGGAGACCCAGTACTTC.

The V and J genes are TRBV7-9 and TRBJ2-7; tentative D call: TRBD2 (6 bases). Germline lookup yields CDR1 SEHNR and CDR2 FQNEAQ (reference sequence). The V end lost 1 base, the J end lost 3 bases, and 10 bases lay between the germline ends. CDR3 length: 14 amino acids. CDR3 in amino acids: CASSLDSGGYEQYF. CDR3 nucleotides: TGTGCCAGCAGCTTAGATTCCGGGGGCTACGAGCAGTACTTC.

This clone has just one count. The V and J genes are TRBV11-2 and TRBJ2-7, with TRBD2 as a possible D gene (7 bases). Germline-derived CDR1 and CDR2 are SGHAT and FQNNGV. Trimming took off 5 bases at V and 5 bases at J, with 16 bases between the two ends. CDR3 length: 14 amino acids. The CDR3 loop is CASSPGAGVDEQYF. DNA for the CDR3: TGTGCCAGCAGCCCGGGGGCGGGGGTCGACGAGCAGTACTTC. The full variable domain, in which reference TRBV11-2 and TRBJ2-7 provide the parts outside the CDR3, is EAGVAQSPRYKIIEKRQSVAFWCNPISGHATLYWYQQILGQGPKLLIQFQNNGVVDDSQLPKDRFSAERLKGVDSTLKIQPAKLEDSAVYLCASSPGAGVDEQYFGPGTRLTVT.

V is TRBV27 and J is TRBJ1-6, with D tentatively TRBD1 (5 bases). The germline gives CDR1 MNHEY, CDR2 SMNVEV (reference sequence). The CDR3 totals 15 residues. V was pared by 5 bases and J by 8 bases, with 16 bases between. CDR3 residues: CASSPTGPLDSPLHF. CDR3 nucleotides: TGTGCCAGCAGTCCCACGGGGCCATTGGATTCACCCCTCCACTTT.

There are a few counts of this clone. The chain is built from TRBV29-1 and TRBJ2-2; D unclear. The CDR3 is 13 amino acids. V lost 4 bases and J lost 1, with 7 bases in between. Germline V CDR1 and CDR2: SQVTM, ANQGSEA. The CDR3 sequence: CSVVTENTGELFF. Written as DNA, the CDR3 is TGCAGCGTTGTGACGGAGAACACCGGGGAGCTGTTTTTT.

This clone has a single count. This rearrangement joins TRBV5-5 to TRBJ2-7, with no clear D. Trimming removed 0 bases at V and 0 bases at J, with 7 bases between. This CDR3 is 14 amino acids long. Germline CDR1 reads SGHKS; CDR2 reads YYEKEE (reference sequence). The CDR3 DNA reads TGTGCCAGCAGCTTGGCGGGTCTCTCCTACGAGCAGTACTTC. Translating gives CASSLAGLSYEQYF.

The rearrangement joins TRBV4-2 to TRBJ1-6; the D gene is possibly TRBD1 (5 bases). The germline V gene encodes CDR1 LGHNA and CDR2 YNFKEQ. The V and J ends lost 5 bases and 6 bases respectively, with 14 bases between them. This CDR3 spans 15 amino acids. The CDR3 reads CASSTTTEPNSPLHF. The CDR3 nucleotides are TGTGCCAGCAGCACCACGACAGAGCCTAATTCACCCCTCCACTTT.

The sample holds a few counts of this clone. This chain joins TRBV7-9 and TRBJ1-5; no clear D. The germline V gene has CDR1 SEHNR and CDR2 FQNEAQ (reference sequence). V shed 3 bases and J shed 2 bases, with 2 bases lying between them. This CDR3 is 12 amino acids long. CDR3 sequence (DNA): TGTGCCAGCAGCTTTGGCAATCAGCCCCAGCATTTT. Amino acid sequence: CASSFGNQPQHF.